The 10 T cell receptor beta chains below come from one sample, sequenced in a study of identical twins. MiXCR, run by TCRdb on the 5' RACE reads, gives a single entry per CDR3 protein. The sample lists about 260,000 distinct CDR3 sequences; approximately 7% were seen once. This sample also belongs to another study, concerning yellow fever vaccine responses in identical twins.

The source material was memory (CD45RO+) T cells sorted from blood. These receptor sequences come from a woman under 30 in good health.

The rearrangement links TRBV6-2 or TRBV6-3 to TRBJ2-1; D is uncertain. Between the trimmed V and J ends, which lost 4 bases and 8 bases, there was a span of 12 bases. The CDR3 length is 13 residues. In germline, CDR1 is MNHEY, CDR2 SVGEGT. In DNA, the CDR3 is TGTGCCAGCAGTTCCCTCCCCGTAGATGAGCAGTTCTTC. The encoded protein is CASSSLPVDEQFF.

The chain has TRBV20-1 and TRBJ2-2; no reliable D call. This CDR3 contains 12 residues. CDR1 and CDR2 from the germline V gene are DFQATT and SNEGSKA (reference sequence). V was trimmed by 0 bases and J by 7 bases, leaving 6 bases between them. The CDR3 DNA follows: TGCAGTGCTAGAGATCCCGGCGGGGAGCTGTTTTTT. Translation gives CSARDPGGELFF.

On this clonotype itself: One end of the junction fails to match germline, which may point to a read error. The gene calls are TRBV7-3 and TRBJ2-5; TRBD1 agrees at 9 bases. The CDR3 extends over 14 amino acids. CDR1 and CDR2 (germline): SGHTA, FQGTGA. The CDR3 nucleotides are TGTGCCAGCAGCGTAACAGGGGGCAGAGAGACCCAGTACTTC. Translation: CASSVTGGRETQYF.

This clonotype was seen at least ten times. The genes are TRBV14 and TRBJ1-2; 8 bases align to TRBD1. This CDR3 region has 12 residues. V shed 9 bases and J 6 bases; nucleotides not matched to a gene: 6. Germline V gives CDR1 SGHDN, CDR2 FVKESK. The CDR3 DNA is TGTGCCAGTCGCTCAGGGGGCCATGGCTACACCTTC. Its protein product is CASRSGGHGYTF.

This chain uses TRBV19 with TRBJ2-7; D call uncertain. The germline V gene has CDR1 LNHDA and CDR2 SQIVND (reference sequence). Trimming cost V 10 bases and J 5 bases, with 18 bases left between them. The CDR3 is made up of 13 amino acids. The CDR3 region has the DNA TGTGCCACCCGGGCCTCAGGCCCACACGAGCAGTACTTC. It is translated as CATRASGPHEQYF.

In the case of this clonotype: A read error is possible here, since a much larger clone lies one base away. V is TRBV3-1 and J is TRBJ2-5; 8 nucleotides align to TRBD2. This CDR3 spans 17 amino acids. From germline, CDR1 is LGHDT and CDR2 YNNKEL (reference sequence). The CDR3 DNA sequence: TGTGCCTGCAGCCAAGATACGGGGGGGGGCGTTTTCGAGACCCAGTACTTC. It translates to CACSQDTGGGVFETQYF.

The chain recombines TRBV20-1 with TRBJ2-1, with TRBD2 identical over 9 bases. CDR3 length: 14 residues. Germline CDR1 and CDR2: DFQATT and SNEGSKA (reference sequence). V shed 5 bases and J 6 bases; nucleotides not matched to a gene: 8. CDR3 loop: CSALPGLASNEQFF. CDR3 coding DNA: TGCAGTGCTCTCCCGGGACTAGCTAGCAATGAGCAGTTCTTC.

This clonotype was seen a few times. V and J are TRBV12-3 or TRBV12-4 and TRBJ2-1; 10 bases match TRBD2. J was trimmed by 6 bases and V by 6 bases; bases with no gene match: 11. The CDR3 loop spans 16 amino acids. CDR3 amino acids: CASRPPLAGVANEQFF. For the CDR3, the DNA is TGTGCCAGCAGGCCGCCTCTAGCGGGAGTAGCCAATGAGCAGTTCTTC.

This clonotype was seen ten or more times. V and J are TRBV12-3 or TRBV12-4 and TRBJ2-2, with D uncertain. V was pared by 4 bases and J by 6 bases, with 6 bases between. This CDR3 region has 12 residues. The CDR3 region is CASSSPPGELFF. The CDR3 DNA reads as TGTGCCAGCAGTTCCCCCCCCGGGGAGCTGTTTTTT.

This clonotype was seen a few times. The J gene is TRBJ2-2, the V gene TRBV7-6; no reliable D call. Trimming pared 2 bases from V and 5 bases from J, leaving 9 bases between. This CDR3 comprises 14 residues. Looked up from germline, CDR1 is SGHVS and CDR2 is FNYEAQ. CDR3 protein: CASSLSSVTGELFF. CDR3 in DNA: TGTGCCAGCAGCTTATCTAGTGTGACCGGGGAGCTGTTTTTT.